Listed below are T cell receptor beta chains from one sample, sequenced in a study of blood T cell repertoires in COVID-19. Produced via immunoSEQ multiplex PCR; TCRdb's table is partial and in-frame only. This table has about 100,000 clones, 60% to 85% appearing once. Sequenced: peripheral blood. Receptor source: a woman older than 75 with active or convalescent COVID-19. CDR3s include the opening cysteine and the closing phenylalanine or tryptophan. A D gene is named only where the DNA matches it firmly. Some rows have no size entry. The others give once, few or many, or a class for an expanded clone.

D gene	V gene	J gene	clone size	CDR3 DNA	CDR3 protein
TRBD2	TRBV9	TRBJ2-2	.	TGTGCCAGCAGCGTAGGACTAGCGGGAGGGAACACCGGGGAGCTGTTTTTT	CASSVGLAGGNTGELFF
.	TRBV19	TRBJ1-1	.	TGTGCCAGTAGTATGGGAGGGCTCGGGACTGAAGCTTTCTTT	CASSMGGLGTEAFF
TRBD2	TRBV9	TRBJ2-3	.	TGTGCCAGCAGCGCCGGACTAGCGGGAGTCACAGATACGCAGTATTTT	CASSAGLAGVTDTQYF
TRBD2	TRBV30	TRBJ2-3	.	TGTGCCTGGAGTGTATGGCGGGAGGGCACAGATACGCAGTATTTT	CAWSVWREGTDTQYF
.	TRBV4-1	TRBJ1-6	.	TGCGCCAGCAGCCCAGGAAGGACAAGCTCCTATAATTCACCCCTCCACTTT	CASSPGRTSSYNSPLHF
TRBD2	TRBV7-2	TRBJ2-6	.	TGTGCCAGCAGCTTTTGGTACGGGAGGGTACCCTCTGGGGCCAACGTCCTGACTTTC	CASSFWYGRVPSGANVLTF
.	TRBV27	TRBJ1-5	.	TGTGCCAGCAGTTCCCAGGGCGGTCAGCCCCAGCATTTT	CASSSQGGQPQHF
TRBD2	TRBV19	TRBJ2-1	.	TGTGCCACCCAGAATAAGGCTAGCGGGGTTTATAGGAGGGTCTACAATGAGCAGTTCTTC	CATQNKASGVYRRVYNEQFF
TRBD2	TRBV15	TRBJ2-3	.	TGTGCCACCAGCAGAGTTCAACGCGGGAGGGCCTCCCGCACAGATACGCAGTATTTT	CATSRVQRGRASRTDTQYF
.	TRBV5-5	TRBJ2-7	.	TGTGCCAGCAGCTTCCTGGGGGCGCCGCGCGAGCAGTACTTC	CASSFLGAPREQYF
.	TRBV7-3	TRBJ2-1	.	TGTGCCAGCACCCAAAACCCAGCCTACAATGAGCAGTTCTTC	CASTQNPAYNEQFF
.	TRBV10-3	TRBJ2-1	.	TGTGCCATCAGCGAGAACAGGGTCCGTGGTGAGCAGTTCTTC	CAISENRVRGEQFF
.	TRBV20-1	TRBJ2-5	.	TGCAGTGCTAGAGTATCAGAGACCCAGTACTTC	CSARVSETQYF
TRBD2	TRBV10-2	TRBJ2-5	.	TGCGCCAGCAGTGAGTCCACATCTAGCGGGAGTGGGACCCAGTACTTC	CASSESTSSGSGTQYF
TRBD2	TRBV11-2	TRBJ2-5	.	TGTGCCAGCAGCTTAGGCGGGAGTGGTGAGACCCAGTACTTC	CASSLGGSGETQYF
.	TRBV7-8	TRBJ1-1	few	TGTGCCAGCAGCTTAGCCGCAGGGAAGGGGAACACTGAAGCTTTCTTT	CASSLAAGKGNTEAFF
.	TRBV5-1	TRBJ2-7	.	TGCGCCAGCAGCTTAGGACTCGCCACCTACGAGCAGTACTTC	CASSLGLATYEQYF
TRBD2	TRBV28	TRBJ2-1	.	TGTGCCAGCAGTTTCTTAGCGGGAGGGCCTTTTAATGAGCAGTTCTTC	CASSFLAGGPFNEQFF
TRBD1	TRBV6-5	TRBJ2-5	.	TGTGCCAGCAGCGATCCGGGACAGGAGGAGACCCAGTACTTC	CASSDPGQEETQYF
.	TRBV19	TRBJ2-1	.	TGTGCCAGTAGTACTGACAGGTATGAGCAGTTCTTC	CASSTDRYEQFF
TRBD1	TRBV5-1	TRBJ2-5	.	TGCGCCAGCAGCCAACAGGGGGGAGAGACCCAGTACTTC	CASSQQGGETQYF
TRBD1	TRBV25-1	TRBJ2-1	.	TGTGCCAGCAGTGAGGGACAGGGTAGGGAGCAGTTCTTC	CASSEGQGREQFF
TRBD1	TRBV19	TRBJ1-2	.	TGTGCCAGTAGTAGCGAAGACAGGGCGATCTATGGCTACACCTTC	CASSSEDRAIYGYTF
.	TRBV19	TRBJ2-7	.	TGTGCCAGTAGTATAGTGGCTGATTACGAGCAGTACTTC	CASSIVADYEQYF
TRBD2	TRBV4-2	TRBJ2-7	.	TGTGCCAGCAGCCAAGATCCCCGCGGAGCGGGAGGTAGAAGTTACGAGCAGTACTTC	CASSQDPRGAGGRSYEQYF
.	TRBV24-1	TRBJ1-6	.	TGTGCCACCAGTGACTCGTTCAATTCACCCCTCCACTTT	CATSDSFNSPLHF
.	TRBV29-1	TRBJ2-5	.	TGCAGCGTTGGCGCCGCCCAAGAGACCCAGTACTTC	CSVGAAQETQYF
.	TRBV21-1	TRBJ1-5	.	TGTGCCAGCAGCAACTCGTCCGGGACAGGGCAAGTACATAGCAATCAGCCCCAGCATTTT	CASSNSSGTGQVHSNQPQHF
.	TRBV6-5	TRBJ1-5	.	TGTGCCAGCAGCCCCTGGAGTCAGCCCCAGCATTTT	CASSPWSQPQHF
.	TRBV27	TRBJ1-5	.	TGTGCCAGCAGTTTATCCCTGTATAGCAATCAGCCCCAGCATTTT	CASSLSLYSNQPQHF
.	TRBV19	TRBJ1-5	.	TGTGCCAGTAGTCCCCGGGACATTAATCAGCCCCAGCATTTT	CASSPRDINQPQHF